This T cell receptor beta chain was captured by sequencing in a study of shared clonotypes between healthy human individuals. General study findings and limits: Against clonotypes common to all four donors, non-shared ones had lower generation probabilities. Compared with memory subsets, naive subsets generally had larger estimated richness.

A word on this clone: Its antigen is as yet unknown.

Sequencing used immunoSEQ multiplex PCR; TCRdb keeps in-frame clones, though not all of them. The table shows about 1 million clones, with about 74% occurring only once. CDR3 length equals 14 residues. The V end lost 6 bases, the J end lost 5 bases, and 17 bases lay between the germline ends. Germline V lookup: CDR1 MNHNS, CDR2 SASEGT. V is TRBV6-1 and J is TRBJ2-7; D remains ambiguous. The receptor's source is a man aged 18 to 35 in good health. Input material: memory CD4+ T cells sorted from blood. Subset here: CD45RA-negative fraction. CDR3 sequence (DNA): TGTGCCAGCAGCATTAAGGGTCTTGGGGACGAGCAGTACTTC. The encoded protein is CASSIKGLGDEQYF.